Below, 29 T cell receptor beta chains from the same sample are listed, as sequenced in a study of T cell repertoires in cytomegalovirus infection. The antigens these receptors bind are not known. TCRdb re-called the reads with MiXCR, one entry per CDR3 protein. Of hundreds of thousands of distinct CDR3 sequences listed, 33% are singletons. Sample: cultured PBMCs, taken from culture after CMV antigen stimulation. The origin of the receptors is a human donor in good health (CMV status not recorded). Some clones in this sample may be carry-over from other donors' samples.

This rearrangement joins TRBV2 to TRBJ2-3; D may be TRBD1 (6 bases). Trimming stripped 6 bases from V and 5 bases from J, with 18 bases between. Germline CDR1 reads SNHLY; CDR2 reads FYNNEI. This CDR3 comprises 15 residues. The CDR3 spells CASSLGAATEDTQYF. CDR3 coding DNA: TGTGCCAGCAGCCTGGGGGCGGCCACTGAAGATACGCAGTATTTT.

This clonotype was detected ten times or more. The chain combines TRBV7-2 with TRBJ1-2; D unclear. This CDR3 region has 14 residues. Trimming removed 1 base at V and 9 bases at J, with 15 bases between. Germline V gene data show CDR1 as SGHTA and CDR2 as FQGNSA. The CDR3 reads CASSLDPQEGRYTF. The CDR3 coding sequence is TGTGCCAGCAGCTTAGACCCCCAGGAGGGTCGCTACACCTTC.

A few counts support this clonotype. This sequence joins TRBV6-2 or TRBV6-3 and TRBJ2-2; D is unclear. Looked up from germline, CDR1 is MNHEY and CDR2 is SVGEGT. The germline V and J ends were trimmed by 6 bases and 5 bases, with 10 bases remaining between them. CDR3 size: 13 residues. The CDR3 coding sequence is TGTGCCAGCAGATCTCGCCATACCGGGGAGCTGTTTTTT. Protein: CASRSRHTGELFF.

The chain uses TRBV5-5 and TRBJ2-3, with D possibly TRBD2 on 6 matching bases. Germline V gives CDR1 SGHKS, CDR2 YYEKEE (reference sequence). The CDR3 loop spans 16 amino acids. The V end lost 1 base, the J end lost 2 bases, and 14 bases lay between the germline ends. The CDR3 DNA sequence: TGTGCCAGCAGCTTGTCTCCGGGACTGAACACAGATACGCAGTATTTT. Translating gives CASSLSPGLNTDTQYF.

The gene calls are TRBV12-3 or TRBV12-4 and TRBJ2-7; D not certain. The V end lost 3 bases, the J end lost 6 bases, and 15 bases lay between the germline ends. The CDR3 is 14 residues long. CDR3 loop: CASSLATHRSEQYF. CDR3 DNA: TGTGCCAGCAGTTTGGCCACCCATAGGTCCGAGCAGTACTTC.

The chain is built from TRBV7-8 and TRBJ1-5, with D hard to call. The CDR3 has 13 residues. Germline V gene sequence: CDR1 SGHVS, CDR2 FQNEAQ. V was shortened by 3 bases and J by 5 bases, with 8 bases between the two germline ends. The chain's CDR3 is CASSFWTDQPQHF. The CDR3 DNA sequence: TGTGCCAGCAGCTTCTGGACGGATCAGCCCCAGCATTTT.

This clonotype was counted a few times. The V gene is TRBV6-5, the J gene TRBJ2-5, with unresolved D. CDR3 size: 14 residues. Trimming shortened V by 5 bases and J by 4 bases, and 14 bases separated the two germline ends. CDR1 and CDR2 (germline): MNHEY, SVGAGI. CDR3 amino acids: CASSGEFRSETQYF. The CDR3 bases are TGTGCCAGCAGTGGCGAGTTTCGATCAGAGACCCAGTACTTC.

This rearrangement joins TRBV7-2 to TRBJ2-5; tentatively, D is TRBD1 (6 bases). V was shortened by 5 bases and J by 5 bases, with 18 bases between the two germline ends. Per the germline V gene, CDR1 is SGHTA and CDR2 is FQGNSA. CDR3 length: 15 amino acids. The CDR3 nucleotides are TGTGCCAGCAGCCGAACAGGGACCCAAGGGGAGACCCAGTACTTC. It translates to CASSRTGTQGETQYF.

Ten or more counts support this clonotype. The chain uses TRBV7-2 and TRBJ2-1, with 10 bases that match TRBD1. The junction had 3 bases not matched to a gene; V was cut back by 4 bases and J by 6 bases. Per germline, CDR1 SGHTA and CDR2 FQGNSA. The CDR3 has 14 residues. CDR3 sequence reads: CASSSWTGGNEQFF. Written as DNA, the CDR3 is TGTGCCAGCAGCTCCTGGACAGGGGGCAATGAGCAGTTCTTC.

Many counts were recorded for this clonotype. The CDR3 loop is CASSSTGYEQYF. The CDR3 DNA sequence: TGTGCCAGCAGCTCGACAGGGTACGAGCAGTACTTC. The chain couples TRBV7-2 to TRBJ2-7, with 7 nucleotides matching TRBD1. Looked up from germline, CDR1 is SGHTA and CDR2 is FQGNSA. The ends lost 4 bases at V and 4 bases at J; junction bases unmatched: 1. The CDR3 is 12 residues long.

This chain connects TRBV7-2 to TRBJ1-5; the D gene is possibly TRBD1 (6 bases). Trimming took 5 bases from V and 1 from J, leaving 12 bases between them. CDR1 and CDR2 from the germline V gene are SGHTA and FQGNSA. This CDR3 region has 15 residues. The CDR3 loop reads CASSQRGLSNQPQHF. Written as DNA, the CDR3 is TGTGCCAGCAGCCAACGGGGGCTAAGCAATCAGCCCCAGCATTTT.

This chain joins TRBV7-2 and TRBJ1-2; 7 nucleotides align to TRBD1. J was trimmed by 8 bases and V by 5 bases; bases with no gene match: 8. The CDR3 extends over 13 amino acids. CDR1 is SGHTA and CDR2 is FQGNSA in the germline V gene. The CDR3 DNA reads TGTGCCAGCAGCCCCCGACAGGGTGGCGGCTACACCTTC. Protein: CASSPRQGGGYTF.

The V call is TRBV20-1, the J call TRBJ2-2; D is undetermined. The CDR3 contains 15 residues. The germline V and J ends were trimmed by 1 base and 4 bases, with 13 bases remaining between them. Germline V gives CDR1 DFQATT, CDR2 SNEGSKA (reference sequence). In nucleotides, the CDR3 is TGCAGTGCTAGAGCCCACTGGGCAGCCACCGGGGAGCTGTTTTTT. Translation: CSARAHWAATGELFF.

This clonotype was observed at least ten times. This rearrangement joins TRBV7-8 to TRBJ2-1; D may be TRBD1 (6 bases). There are 15 residues in the CDR3. Trimming left V 7 bases short and J 5 bases short, with 18 bases between. Germline V gene sequence: CDR1 SGHVS, CDR2 FQNEAQ. CDR3 sequence: CASTQGPGRDNEQFF. The CDR3 DNA follows: TGTGCCAGCACCCAGGGGCCCGGAAGAGACAATGAGCAGTTCTTC.

The rearrangement joins TRBV11-2 to TRBJ2-7; 9 bases line up with TRBD1. The CDR3 is 16 amino acids. V gave up 5 bases and J gave up 2 bases; unmatched junction bases: 10. Looked up from germline, CDR1 is SGHAT and CDR2 is FQNNGV. The DNA of the CDR3 is TGTGCCAGCAGCAATCCGGGACAGGGTGGCACCTACGAGCAGTACTTC. As protein: CASSNPGQGGTYEQYF.

The chain couples TRBV4-3 to TRBJ1-4; tentatively, D is TRBD1 (5 bases). The CDR3 has 16 amino acids. Germline V gene sequence: CDR1 LGHNA, CDR2 YSLEER. The ends were cut back, 4 bases at V and 8 bases at J, with 20 bases in the middle. CDR3 nucleotide sequence: TGCGCCAGCAGCCGATCGGGCCGGGGGGTCGGCGAAAAACTGTTTTTT. Protein sequence: CASSRSGRGVGEKLFF.

This chain uses TRBV14 with TRBJ1-2; TRBD1 might be the D (6 bases). The V end lost 3 bases, the J end lost 3 bases, and 11 bases lay between the germline ends. In germline, CDR1 is SGHDN, CDR2 FVKESK. This CDR3 spans 14 amino acids. This CDR3 is CASSQWGPYYGYTF. CDR3 nucleotides: TGTGCCAGCAGCCAGTGGGGGCCGTACTATGGCTACACCTTC.

In this sample, this clonotype turned up many times. The V call is TRBV12-3 or TRBV12-4, the J call TRBJ1-1; tentative D call: TRBD1 (5 bases). V shed 6 bases and J shed 5 bases, with 13 bases lying between them. CDR3 size: 13 residues. In DNA form, the CDR3 reads TGTGCCAGCAGGAGGACCGGGACTACTGAAGCTTTCTTT. This codes for CASRRTGTTEAFF.

Only a few counts were recorded for this clonotype. V is TRBV6-5 and J is TRBJ1-2; no reliable D call. The CDR3 loop spans 14 amino acids. Germline CDR1 and CDR2: MNHEY and SVGAGI. V lost 5 bases, J lost 4 bases, and 14 bases lay in between. CDR3: CASSKLVGGYGYTF. DNA of the CDR3: TGTGCCAGCAGTAAGCTGGTGGGTGGCTATGGCTACACCTTC.

The rearrangement links TRBV6-5 to TRBJ2-1, with a tentative D call TRBD2 (7 bases). Germline CDR1 and CDR2: MNHEY and SVGAGI. This CDR3 region has 17 residues. The V end was cut by 2 bases, the J end by 1 base, with 15 bases between. The DNA for the CDR3 is TGTGCCAGCAGTTACGGGGGAGGGGGAGGGTCCTACAATGAGCAGTTCTTC. Protein product: CASSYGGGGGSYNEQFF.

The chain uses TRBV10-1 and TRBJ2-3, with a tentative D call TRBD2 (5 bases). The CDR3 contains 17 residues. Germline CDR1 WNHNN, CDR2 SYGVQD (reference sequence). With 3 bases removed from V and 0 bases from J, the gap between germline ends came to 16 bases. CDR3 loop: CASSESVGGPSTDTQYF. The CDR3 DNA sequence: TGCGCCAGCAGTGAATCGGTTGGCGGGCCTAGCACAGATACGCAGTATTTT.

This clonotype was seen a few times. The rearrangement uses TRBV6-5 and TRBJ2-1; perhaps TRBD2 as D (6 bases). Germline V gene data show CDR1 as MNHEY and CDR2 as SVGAGI. This CDR3 has 13 amino acids. Trimming shortened V by 5 bases and J by 9 bases, and 14 bases separated the two germline ends. The CDR3 here is CASSRGGHGEQFF. In DNA, the CDR3 is TGTGCCAGCAGTCGAGGAGGGCACGGTGAGCAGTTCTTC.

The V call is TRBV12-5, the J call TRBJ2-7; 7 positions agree with TRBD1. This CDR3 contains 13 residues. Germline assignment: CDR1 LGHNT and CDR2 FRNRAP. Trimming at V came to 7 bases and at J to 3 bases, leaving 6 bases not matched to a gene. The CDR3 nucleotides are TGTGCTAGTGCCCTAGACAGGGACTACGAGCAGTACTTC. It yields the protein CASALDRDYEQYF. The variable domain in full, completed from reference TRBV12-5 and TRBJ2-7, reads DARVTQTPRHKVTEMGQEVTMRCQPILGHNTVFWYRQTMMQGLELLAYFRNRAPLDDSGMPKDRFSAEMPDATLATLKIQPSEPRDSAVYFCASALDRDYEQYFGPGTRLTVT.

This clonotype was observed a handful of times. The rearrangement uses TRBV5-1 and TRBJ1-2, with 10 bases identical to TRBD1. CDR1 SGHRS and CDR2 YFSETQ come from the germline V gene. CDR3 length: 15 residues. Unmatched junction bases numbered 6, after V lost 5 bases and J lost 2 bases. The CDR3 sequence is CASRQTGGLNYGYTF. The CDR3 DNA reads as TGCGCCAGCAGACAGACAGGGGGCCTAAACTATGGCTACACCTTC.

V usage is TRBV5-4 and J usage is TRBJ1-1, with unresolved D. This CDR3 is built from 14 residues. Trimming removed 10 bases at V and 4 bases at J, with 20 bases between. CDR1 is SGHNT and CDR2 is YYREEE in the germline V gene (reference sequence). The CDR3 is CAGLTDALPTEAFF. The CDR3 nucleotides are TGTGCCGGCCTAACGGACGCTCTTCCCACTGAAGCTTTCTTT.

This clonotype was seen a few times. The gene calls are TRBV20-1 and TRBJ2-3, with 10 bases that match TRBD1. Unmatched junction bases numbered 9, after V lost 3 bases and J lost 6 bases. Germline loops: CDR1 DFQATT, CDR2 SNEGSKA (reference sequence). This CDR3 region has 15 residues. The chain's CDR3 is CSARRGQGYEDTQYF. The CDR3 nucleotides read TGCAGTGCTAGGAGGGGACAGGGGTATGAGGATACGCAGTATTTT.

The chain couples TRBV7-2 to TRBJ2-7, with D tentatively TRBD2 (6 bases). Germline values: CDR1 SGHTA, CDR2 FQGNSA. Trimming shortened V by 5 bases and J by 3 bases, and 26 bases separated the two germline ends. CDR3 length: 18 amino acids. Here the CDR3 reads CASSAPQTGTDHFYEQYF. CDR3 bases: TGTGCCAGCAGCGCCCCCCAGACCGGGACTGACCACTTCTACGAGCAGTACTTC.

The rearrangement joins TRBV2 to TRBJ2-2; D gene unclear. CDR1 is SNHLY, CDR2 FYNNEI, per germline. This CDR3 has 13 residues. The V end lost 5 bases, the J end lost 5 bases, and 9 bases lay between the germline ends. The CDR3 DNA is TGTGCCAGCAGTCAATACCTAACCGGGGAGCTGTTTTTT. Protein: CASSQYLTGELFF.

The chain carries TRBV6-2 or TRBV6-3 and TRBJ1-1; 8 bases are a match to TRBD1. From germline, CDR1 is MNHEY and CDR2 SVGEGT. Germline trimming cut 7 bases from V and 3 bases from J; bases unmatched to any gene: 10. The CDR3 is 15 residues long. This CDR3 is CASTGLGRGHTEAFF. The CDR3 region has the DNA TGTGCCAGCACCGGCCTGGGCAGGGGGCACACTGAAGCTTTCTTT.